This is a list of T cell receptor beta chains from one sample in a study of T cell responses to AZD1222 COVID-19 vaccine. The data were produced by immunoSEQ multiplex PCR, yet TCRdb's version contains in-frame clones alone and is incomplete. The sample shows about 150,000 clones, 70% to 90% of them seen only once. The material was peripheral blood, obtained on day 0 of MenACWY control vaccination. These receptors came from an adult in good health. CDR3s include the opening cysteine and the closing phenylalanine or tryptophan. The order of the fields is V gene, clone size, D gene, J gene, CDR3 DNA, CDR3 protein. D genes are given only for firm matches. Not all rows give a size; the values are once, few, many and, for expanded clones, a class.

v_gene: TRBV7-9; abundance: -; d_gene: -; j_gene: TRBJ1-3; CDR3nt: TGTGCCAGCAGCCCTGCCACAAAAGGTTACGGGAGCTCTGGAAACACCATATATTTT; CDR3aa: CASSPATKGYGSSGNTIYF
v_gene: TRBV6-2/TRBV6-3; abundance: -; d_gene: -; j_gene: TRBJ1-5; CDR3nt: TGTGCCAGCAGTTACGTGGCGTTACAGCCCCAGCATTTT; CDR3aa: CASSYVALQPQHF
v_gene: TRBV10-2; abundance: -; d_gene: -; j_gene: TRBJ1-1; CDR3nt: TGCGCCAGCAAGATAGGACGGCGGAACACTGAAGCTTTCTTT; CDR3aa: CASKIGRRNTEAFF
v_gene: TRBV9; abundance: -; d_gene: -; j_gene: TRBJ2-3; CDR3nt: TGTGCCAGCAGCGCCCTCAGAGGGGGCGCGGGGATTGATACGCAGTATTTT; CDR3aa: CASSALRGGAGIDTQYF
v_gene: TRBV6-5; abundance: -; d_gene: TRBD1; j_gene: TRBJ1-1; CDR3nt: TGTGCCAGCAAGGCCGGGACAGTGGGTACTGAAGCTTTCTTT; CDR3aa: CASKAGTVGTEAFF
v_gene: TRBV6-5; abundance: -; d_gene: TRBD1; j_gene: TRBJ1-2; CDR3nt: TGTGCCAGCAGTCGGGACAGGGGGCGAGAGGGTGGCTACACCTTC; CDR3aa: CASSRDRGREGGYTF
v_gene: TRBV19; abundance: few; d_gene: -; j_gene: TRBJ1-1; CDR3nt: TGTGCCAGTAAATTCGGGCTTGAAGCTTTCTTT; CDR3aa: CASKFGLEAFF
v_gene: TRBV7-3; abundance: -; d_gene: TRBD2; j_gene: TRBJ2-1; CDR3nt: TGTGCCAGCAGTTCCCCCGCGGGAGCGGCGTTCAATGAGCAGTTCTTC; CDR3aa: CASSSPAGAAFNEQFF
v_gene: TRBV30; abundance: -; d_gene: -; j_gene: TRBJ1-2; CDR3nt: TGTGCCTGGAGTGATTTGGCGCGCTACACCTTC; CDR3aa: CAWSDLARYTF
v_gene: TRBV5-1; abundance: -; d_gene: TRBD2; j_gene: TRBJ2-1; CDR3nt: TGCGCCAGCAGCAAAGGGACTAGCGGGAAGTTTAACAATGAGCAGTTCTTC; CDR3aa: CASSKGTSGKFNNEQFF